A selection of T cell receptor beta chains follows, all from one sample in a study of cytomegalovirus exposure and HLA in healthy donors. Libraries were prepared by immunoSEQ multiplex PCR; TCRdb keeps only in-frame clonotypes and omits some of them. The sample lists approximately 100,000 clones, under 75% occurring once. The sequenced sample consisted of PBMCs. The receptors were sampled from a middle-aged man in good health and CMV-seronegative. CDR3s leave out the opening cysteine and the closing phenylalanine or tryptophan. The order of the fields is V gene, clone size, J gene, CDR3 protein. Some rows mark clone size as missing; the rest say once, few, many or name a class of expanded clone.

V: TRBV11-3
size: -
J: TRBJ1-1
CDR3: ASSIGLRQGASNTEAF

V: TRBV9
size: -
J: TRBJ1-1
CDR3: ASRSRLAGPRGDTEAF

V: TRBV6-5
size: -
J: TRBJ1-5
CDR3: ASSLTGNQPQH

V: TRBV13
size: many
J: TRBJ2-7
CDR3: ASSLRPTGGGRYEQY

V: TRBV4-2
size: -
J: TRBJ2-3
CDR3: ASSHGLAGGPDTQY

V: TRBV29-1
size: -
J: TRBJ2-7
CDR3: SVDALAGKTYEQY

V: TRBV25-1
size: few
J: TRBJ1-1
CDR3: ASSESGSRFEAF

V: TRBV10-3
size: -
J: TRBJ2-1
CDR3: AIGLAGVNNEQF

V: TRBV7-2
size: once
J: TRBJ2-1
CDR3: ASSLDAGFNEQF

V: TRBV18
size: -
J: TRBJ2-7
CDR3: ASSPKRAPGGLQY

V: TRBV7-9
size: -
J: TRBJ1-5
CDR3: ASRAGELPQH

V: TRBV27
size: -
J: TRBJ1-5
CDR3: ASSLRGNQPQH

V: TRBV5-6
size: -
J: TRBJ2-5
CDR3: ASSTGLAGVTGETQY

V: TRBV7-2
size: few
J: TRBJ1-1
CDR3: ASSPSGPEAF

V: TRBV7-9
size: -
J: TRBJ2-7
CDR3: ASSTSSNEQY

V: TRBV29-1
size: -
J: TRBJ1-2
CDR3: SVESITNYGYT

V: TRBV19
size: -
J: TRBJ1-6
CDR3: ASSIDGTGNSPLH

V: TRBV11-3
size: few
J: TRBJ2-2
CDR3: ASSLDGRATGELF

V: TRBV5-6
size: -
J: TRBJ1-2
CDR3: ASSLVGDGYT

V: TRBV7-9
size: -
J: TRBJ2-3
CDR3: ASSLGGSPSTDTQY

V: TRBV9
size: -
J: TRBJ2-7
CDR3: ASSVGAGAYEQY

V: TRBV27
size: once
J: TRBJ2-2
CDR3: ASTFTNTGELF

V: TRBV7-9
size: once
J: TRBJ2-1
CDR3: ASPPGTGEAYNEQF